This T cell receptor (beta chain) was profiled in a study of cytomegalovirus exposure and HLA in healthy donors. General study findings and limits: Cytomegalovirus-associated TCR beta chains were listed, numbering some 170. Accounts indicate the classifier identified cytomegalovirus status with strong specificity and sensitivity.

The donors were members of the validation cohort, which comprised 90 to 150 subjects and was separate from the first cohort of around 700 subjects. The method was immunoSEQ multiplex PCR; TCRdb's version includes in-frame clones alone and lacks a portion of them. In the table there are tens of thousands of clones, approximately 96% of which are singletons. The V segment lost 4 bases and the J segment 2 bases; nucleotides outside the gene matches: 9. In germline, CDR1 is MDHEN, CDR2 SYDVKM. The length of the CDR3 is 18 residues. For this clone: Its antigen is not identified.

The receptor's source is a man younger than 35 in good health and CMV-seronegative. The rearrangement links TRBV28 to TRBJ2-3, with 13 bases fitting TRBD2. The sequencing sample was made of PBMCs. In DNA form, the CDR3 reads TGTGCCAGCAGTTCCATACGGACTAGCGGGGGACTCACAGATACGCAGTATTTT. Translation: CASSSIRTSGGLTDTQYF.